These 7 T cell receptor beta chains were sequenced from one sample in a study of blood T cell repertoires in COVID-19. The data were produced by immunoSEQ multiplex PCR, yet TCRdb's version contains in-frame clones alone and is incomplete. The profile shows some 490,000 clones, 75% to 90% of them singletons. Specimen: PBMCs or T cells enriched from blood (not recorded which). These receptors were taken from a woman aged 55-69 years who had recovered from COVID-19.

The V gene is TRBV2, the J gene TRBJ2-7; 7 bases map to TRBD1. The CDR3 runs 14 residues. Germline assignment: CDR1 SNHLY and CDR2 FYNNEI. V lost 6 bases and J lost 0; bases outside the gene matches: 5. CDR3 coding DNA: TGTGCCAGCAGGACAGGGCTGAGCTCCTACGAGCAGTACGTC. It specifies CASRTGLSSYEQYV.

This clone occurred once. An end of the junction does not agree with germline; a read error may underlie this. The sample holds other DNA sequences that translate to the same CDR3. The CDR3 nucleotides are TGTGCCAGCGGCCCCGGTGGGCCCCACACTGAAGCTTTTTTT. It is translated as CASGPGGPHTEAFF. The chain joins TRBV9 to TRBJ1-1; D is unclear. CDR3 length: 14 residues. Germline CDR1 is SGDLS and CDR2 is YYNGEE. Looking up the rest from reference TRBV9 and TRBJ1-1 gives the full variable domain: DSGVTQTPKHLITATGQRVTLRCSPRSGDLSVYWYQQSLDQGLQFLIQYYNGEERAKGNILERFSAQQFPDLHSELNLSSLELGDSALYFCASGPGGPHTEAFFGQGTRLTVV.

The chain uses TRBV9 and TRBJ2-2, with unresolved D. V was trimmed by 4 bases and J by 8 bases, leaving 9 bases between them. The CDR3 extends over 12 amino acids. Germline V gene data show CDR1 as SGDLS and CDR2 as YYNGEE. CDR3 in DNA: TGTGCCAGCAGCTTTGACGGGGGGGAGCTGTTTTTT. It encodes CASSFDGGELFF.

V usage is TRBV6-5 and J usage is TRBJ2-1; no clear D. The CDR3 is 13 amino acids. V lost 0 bases and J 8 bases, leaving 8 bases between the germline ends. Germline V gives CDR1 MNHEY, CDR2 SVGAGI. The CDR3 region is CASSYSRLDEQFF. The CDR3 DNA reads TGTGCCAGCAGTTACTCCAGGTTAGATGAGCAGTTCTTC.

CDR3 coding DNA: TGTGCCACCAGTGATTTCGAGGGAGGCCTAGTGGGGGAGCAGTTCTTC. It yields the protein CATSDFEGGLVGEQFF. V gene TRBV24-1 combines with J gene TRBJ2-1, with a weak D call TRBD2 (6 bases). V was cut by 1 base and J by 10 bases, with 19 bases left in between. This CDR3 spans 16 amino acids. The germline CDR1 and CDR2 sequences are KGHDR and SFDVKD.

The chain employs TRBV11-3 and TRBJ1-2; 8 bases fit TRBD1. Germline trimming cut 5 bases from V and 4 bases from J; bases unmatched to any gene: 3. CDR3 length equals 13 residues. CDR1 is SGHNT, CDR2 YENEEA, per germline. Here the CDR3 DNA reads TGTGCCAGCAGCACAGGGGGTTTCTATGGCTACACCTTC. This codes for CASSTGGFYGYTF.

The chain links TRBV5-1 to TRBJ2-1, with TRBD2 as a possible D gene (5 bases). Germline V gives CDR1 SGHRS, CDR2 YFSETQ. The CDR3 has 13 residues. Trimming removed 2 bases from V and 8 bases from J, with 11 bases in between. CDR3 protein: CASSFRPGDEQFF. The CDR3 DNA reads TGCGCCAGCAGCTTCCGACCCGGGGATGAGCAGTTCTTC.